The clone carrying this TCR beta chain was picked up a small number of times. Its antigen is unidentified. This entry belongs to a study of T-cell reconstitution after alpha-beta-depleted transplantation in children. General study findings and limits: From surviving recipient T cells and thymic progenitors came the high day-60 TCRbeta diversity observed in some patients.

Per the germline V gene, CDR1 is SQVTM and CDR2 is ANQGSEA. This CDR3 is 14 amino acids long. V lost 1 base and J 2 bases, leaving 6 bases between the germline ends. TCRbeta library preparation incorporated unique molecular identifiers. Using its own MiXCR run on the PCR reads, TCRdb lists one record per CDR3 protein. The sample lists more than 200,000 distinct CDR3 sequences, 7.5% to 9.5% occurring once. Sequencing was performed on PBMCs, mostly from graft donor cells, taken 360 days after TCRalphabeta/CD19-depleted stem cell transplant. The receptor was isolated from a male patient aged 2-10 years who had a stem cell transplant for acute myeloid leukemia, so the T cells may come from the graft donor. The chain employs TRBV29-1 and TRBJ2-6; no clear D gene. CDR3 region: CSVEGTPGANVLTF. The CDR3 bases are TGCAGCGTTGAAGGGACCCCTGGGGCCAACGTCCTGACTTTC.